A single sample gave rise to the 27 T cell receptor beta chains below, sequenced in a study of Graves' ophthalmopathy and Graves' hyperthyroidism. RNA transcripts were the source from which TCR beta CDR3 regions were amplified. Second-round multiplex PCR followed a first-round RT-PCR using HTBI primers. MiXCR, applied by TCRdb to the multiplex PCR reads, yields one record per CDR3 protein. The sample records about 1.2 million distinct CDR3 sequences, 35% to 45% being singletons. Sequencing input: peripheral blood or thyroid tissue (not recorded which). Receptor source: an adult man with Graves' hyperthyroidism.

This clonotype showed up many times. The rearrangement links TRBV7-2 to TRBJ1-6, with 7 bases fitting TRBD1. The CDR3 is 14 amino acids. Germline CDR1 reads SGHTA; CDR2 reads FQGNSA. Losses at the gene ends were 5 bases for V and 6 bases for J; bases not matched to a gene: 4. CDR3 nucleotide sequence: TGTGCCAGCAGCGCGACAGGGAGTAATTCACCCCTCCACTTT. This sequence encodes CASSATGSNSPLHF.

Regarding this clonotype: The junction differs from germline at one of its ends, possibly a read error. This chain connects TRBV10-2 to TRBJ2-7, with a tentative D call TRBD2 (6 bases). The V gene's germline CDR1 is WSHSY and CDR2 SAAADI. This CDR3 region has 17 residues. Here the CDR3 DNA reads TGTGCCAGCAGTTTCCGGGGGAGGCCCCATTTCCTATACGAGCAGTACTTC. Translation: CASSFRGRPHFLYEQYF.

Comments on this clonotype: One end of the junction is discordant with germline, which a read error may explain. V gene TRBV29-1 combines with J gene TRBJ2-6; the D gene could be TRBD1 or TRBD2 (5 bases each). Per germline, CDR1 SQVTM and CDR2 ANQGSEA. The CDR3 sequence is 13 residues long. CDR3 nucleotides: TGCAGCGTTGAGGGTCATGGGGGCAACGTCCTGACTTTC. Translating gives CSVEGHGGNVLTF.

The V call is TRBV7-3, the J call TRBJ1-5, with D tentatively TRBD1 (5 bases). CDR3 length equals 14 residues. The germline V gene encodes CDR1 SGHTA and CDR2 FQGTGA. The V end lost 6 bases, the J end lost 4 bases, and 13 bases lay between the germline ends. The CDR3 bases are TGTGCCAGCAGTAAACGGGACTTGAATCAGCCCCAGCATTTT. Protein sequence: CASSKRDLNQPQHF. The whole variable domain, remainder taken from reference TRBV7-3 and TRBJ1-5, is GAGVSQTPSNKVTEKGKYVELRCDPISGHTALYWYRQSLGQGPEFLIYFQGTGAADDSGLPNDRFFAVRPEGSVSTLKIQRTERGDSAVYLCASSKRDLNQPQHFGDGTRLSIL.

This clonotype was recorded at least ten times. This rearrangement joins TRBV2 to TRBJ1-2; D might be TRBD1 (6 bases). V dropped 2 bases and J dropped 4 bases, with 11 bases sitting between them. From germline, CDR1 is SNHLY and CDR2 FYNNEI. The CDR3 extends over 14 amino acids. The CDR3 spells CASSEPETGYGYTF. The CDR3 DNA sequence: TGTGCCAGCAGTGAACCTGAGACAGGCTATGGCTACACCTTC.

This clonotype was found many times. This sequence joins TRBV7-2 and TRBJ2-5; 11 positions agree with TRBD2. Germline V gives CDR1 SGHTA, CDR2 FQGNSA. This CDR3 has 17 amino acids. V was pared by 5 bases and J by 2 bases, with 10 bases of the junction left unmatched. CDR3 loop: CASSPTPGTSGQETQYF. The CDR3 nucleotides read TGTGCCAGCAGCCCAACGCCCGGGACTAGCGGACAAGAGACCCAGTACTTC.

The chain has TRBV27 and TRBJ1-1; no clear D gene. The CDR3 totals 15 residues. Trimming removed 6 bases at V and 2 bases at J, with 16 bases between. Germline V lookup: CDR1 MNHEY, CDR2 SMNVEV (reference sequence). This CDR3 is CASSPPLGENTEAFF. The CDR3 region has the DNA TGTGCCAGCAGCCCCCCATTGGGAGAAAACACTGAAGCTTTCTTT.

The chain has TRBV10-3 and TRBJ1-5, with a tentative D call TRBD1 (5 bases). V was shortened by 4 bases and J by 4 bases, with 14 bases between the two germline ends. CDR3 length: 15 amino acids. The germline V gene has CDR1 ENHRY and CDR2 SYGVKD. CDR3 sequence (DNA): TGTGCCATCAGTGCCGGAGGGACGTTGAATCAGCCCCAGCATTTT. This sequence encodes CAISAGGTLNQPQHF.

This clonotype was counted many times. The chain joins TRBV7-2 to TRBJ2-7, with D maybe TRBD2 (5 bases). This CDR3 spans 14 amino acids. The V end lost 4 bases, the J end lost 2 bases, and 12 bases lay between the germline ends. From germline, CDR1 is SGHTA and CDR2 FQGNSA. The CDR3 loop reads CASSSTRATYEQYF. The CDR3 DNA reads as TGTGCCAGCAGCTCCACGAGGGCGACCTACGAGCAGTACTTC.

This clonotype was found many times. A read error may account for a junction end that differs from germline. This chain connects TRBV14 to TRBJ1-5; 8 nucleotides agree with TRBD1. The CDR3 runs to 18 residues. The germline CDR1 and CDR2 sequences are SGHDN and FVKESK. The CDR3 loop reads CASSQAHADRGSSQPQHF. The CDR3 DNA is TGTGCCAGCAGCCAAGCTCATGCTGACAGGGGTAGCAGTCAGCCCCAGCATTTT.

This clonotype appeared many times. This rearrangement joins TRBV6-2 or TRBV6-3 to TRBJ2-7; D is undetermined. V lost 10 bases and J 2 bases, leaving 9 bases between the germline ends. The CDR3 has 11 residues. Germline V lookup: CDR1 MNHEY, CDR2 SVGEGT. CDR3 nucleotide sequence: TGTGCCACCTCGACCGCCTACGAGCAGTACTTC. Protein: CATSTAYEQYF.

This clonotype was detected a few times. The chain joins TRBV12-3 or TRBV12-4 to TRBJ2-7; 8 bases fit TRBD2. The CDR3 loop spans 15 amino acids. With 6 bases clipped from V and 5 bases from J, the junction kept 12 bases outside the gene matches. In nucleotides, the CDR3 is TGTGCCAGCAGGAGGTCGGGGGGGTCGGGCAACGAGCAGTACTTC. Its translation: CASRRSGGSGNEQYF.

This chain links TRBV2 with TRBJ1-1; 11 bases are a match to TRBD1. The V gene's germline CDR1 is SNHLY and CDR2 FYNNEI. CDR3 length: 16 residues. With 6 bases clipped from V and 3 bases from J, the junction kept 9 bases outside the gene matches. The CDR3 coding sequence is TGTGCCAGCAGAACCGGACAGGGGGCAGAGGACACTGAAGCTTTCTTT. It is translated as CASRTGQGAEDTEAFF.

The V gene is TRBV20-1, the J gene TRBJ1-1, with D tentatively TRBD1 (5 bases). The CDR3 has 12 amino acids. Trimming removed 3 bases at V and 4 bases at J, with 9 bases between. CDR1 is DFQATT and CDR2 is SNEGSKA in the germline V gene (reference sequence). The CDR3 here is CSASLGGTEAFF. In DNA form, the CDR3 reads TGCAGTGCTAGTCTTGGGGGCACTGAAGCTTTCTTT.

The sample holds many counts of this clonotype. The chain combines TRBV19 with TRBJ1-1, with D unresolved. The CDR3 spans 11 residues. Per the germline V gene, CDR1 is LNHDA and CDR2 is SQIVND (reference sequence). V lost 4 bases to trimming and J lost 7 bases, with 7 bases between them. The CDR3 sequence: CASSNMGEAFF. As DNA, the CDR3 is TGTGCCAGTAGTAATATGGGTGAAGCTTTCTTT.

The chain has TRBV6-2 or TRBV6-3 and TRBJ1-5, with D uncertain. Germline V gene lookup returns CDR1 MNHEY and CDR2 SVGEGT. V was trimmed by 5 bases and J by 1 base, leaving 9 bases between them. The CDR3 sequence is 14 residues long. The CDR3, as DNA: TGTGCCAGCAGTAAATTGGGCAGCAATCAGCCCCAGCATTTT. It encodes CASSKLGSNQPQHF.

This clonotype was counted many times. The rearrangement joins TRBV7-8 to TRBJ2-2; TRBD2 matches 11 bases. V trimming: 5 bases; J trimming: 1 base; junction bases outside the gene matches: 6. The germline gives CDR1 SGHVS, CDR2 FQNEAQ. CDR3 length: 17 amino acids. As DNA, the CDR3 is TGTGCCAGCAGCCTGAAGACTAGCGGGGTGAACACCGGGGAGCTGTTTTTT. Encoded protein: CASSLKTSGVNTGELFF.

In its sample, this clonotype was seen many times. The chain uses TRBV14 and TRBJ1-1, with 10 positions matching TRBD1. The germline V gene encodes CDR1 SGHDN and CDR2 FVKESK. Trimming removed 1 base from V and 9 bases from J; junction bases left unmatched: 5. The CDR3 has 14 amino acids. The CDR3 DNA is TGTGCCAGCAGCCAAGTGGGACAGGGGAAAAAAGCTTTCTTT. Residues: CASSQVGQGKKAFF. Together with reference TRBV14 and TRBJ1-1, the CDR3 gives the full variable domain: EAGVTQFPSHSVIEKGQTVTLRCDPISGHDNLYWYRRVMGKEIKFLLHFVKESKQDESGMPNNRFLAERTGGTYSTLKVQPAELEDSGVYFCASSQVGQGKKAFFGQGTRLTVV.

In its sample, this clonotype was seen many times. The rearrangement joins TRBV7-9 to TRBJ1-6; tentative D call: TRBD1 (5 bases). V was shortened by 1 base and J by 10 bases, with 14 bases between the two germline ends. The CDR3 is 15 residues long. Germline assignment: CDR1 SEHNR and CDR2 FQNEAQ (reference sequence). The CDR3 DNA reads as TGTGCCAGCAGCTTAGAGAGGGGCCAGGGATCACCCCTCCACTTT. This codes for CASSLERGQGSPLHF.

This sequence joins TRBV2 and TRBJ2-7; 8 bases are shared with TRBD2. The CDR3 has 18 amino acids. Looked up from germline, CDR1 is SNHLY and CDR2 is FYNNEI. Trimming cost V 6 bases and J 3 bases; bases outside gene matches: 19. For the CDR3, the DNA is TGTGCCAGCAGGGAACGTCCAGCGGGGGACTACCTAATCTACGAGCAGTACTTC. Amino acid sequence: CASRERPAGDYLIYEQYF. The whole variable domain, remainder taken from reference TRBV2 and TRBJ2-7, is EPEVTQTPSHQVTQMGQEVILRCVPISNHLYFYWYRQILGQKVEFLVSFYNNEISEKSEIFDDQFSVERPDGSNFTLKIRSTKLEDSAMYFCASRERPAGDYLIYEQYFGPGTRLTVT.

This clonotype occurred a few times. V is TRBV5-1 and J is TRBJ2-2; TRBD2 matches at 16 bases. CDR1 and CDR2 (germline): SGHRS, YFSETQ. The CDR3 consists of 20 residues. Trimming removed 3 bases from V and 6 bases from J; junction bases left unmatched: 14. CDR3 DNA sequence: TGCGCCAGCAGCTCACCCCCCGGGACTAGCGGGGGGGCCCCATCCGGGGAGCTGTTTTTT. Protein: CASSSPPGTSGGAPSGELFF.

This clonotype has a count of ten or more. The chain couples TRBV7-9 to TRBJ1-4; the match to TRBD1 covers 8 bases. The germline gives CDR1 SEHNR, CDR2 FQNEAQ (reference sequence). Trimming removed 4 bases from V and 7 bases from J; junction bases left unmatched: 8. This CDR3 is 15 amino acids long. CDR3 coding DNA: TGTGCCAGCAGCTCGACAGGGGAGGCCGGTGAAAAACTGTTTTTT. This translates into CASSSTGEAGEKLFF.

This rearrangement joins TRBV7-9 to TRBJ1-1; 8 bases are a match to TRBD1. Looked up from germline, CDR1 is SEHNR and CDR2 is FQNEAQ (reference sequence). Losses at the gene ends were 0 bases for V and 4 bases for J; bases not matched to a gene: 7. This CDR3 is 16 amino acids long. CDR3 amino acids: CASSLAVTGAITEAFF. CDR3 nucleotide sequence: TGTGCCAGCAGCTTAGCCGTGACAGGGGCGATCACTGAAGCTTTCTTT.

This clonotype has only a few counts. This sequence joins TRBV12-3 or TRBV12-4 and TRBJ2-7; D not resolved. This CDR3 has 14 amino acids. The germline V and J ends were trimmed by 6 bases and 3 bases, with 15 bases remaining between them. The CDR3 reads CASRGPPNFYEQYF. As DNA, the CDR3 is TGTGCCAGCAGGGGCCCCCCCAATTTCTACGAGCAGTACTTC.

This clonotype was counted ten times or more. V usage is TRBV7-9 and J usage is TRBJ1-6, with D possibly being TRBD1 (5 bases). Germline-derived CDR1 and CDR2 are SEHNR and FQNEAQ (reference sequence). V was cut by 5 bases and J by 10 bases, with 18 bases left in between. The CDR3 has 15 amino acids. The DNA for the CDR3 is TGTGCCAGCAGCCCAGGGTCAGGGATGGAATCACCCCTCCACTTT. Its translation is CASSPGSGMESPLHF. Full variable domain (rest looked up from reference TRBV7-9 and TRBJ1-6): DTGVSQNPRHKITKRGQNVTFRCDPISEHNRLYWYRQTLGQGPEFLTYFQNEAQLEKSRLLSDRFSAERPKGSFSTLEIQRTEQGDSAMYLCASSPGSGMESPLHFGNGTRLTVT.

This clonotype was counted at least ten times. This chain links TRBV2 with TRBJ1-4, with no clear D. Germline V gene data show CDR1 as SNHLY and CDR2 as FYNNEI. Trimming removed 3 bases from V and 7 bases from J, with 12 bases in between. The CDR3 length is 14 residues. CDR3 nucleotides: TGTGCCAGCAGTGAGGGAACAAGGAGTGAAAAACTGTTTTTT. It is translated as CASSEGTRSEKLFF.

The V and J genes are TRBV6-2 or TRBV6-3 and TRBJ1-6; weak D call: TRBD1 (5 bases). The germline gives CDR1 MNHEY, CDR2 SVGEGT. The CDR3 is 15 residues long. V was trimmed by 7 bases and J by 8 bases, leaving 18 bases between them. For the CDR3, the DNA is TGTGCCAGCACCCAGGATGGGACTCCCCATTCACCCCTCCACTTT. Protein product: CASTQDGTPHSPLHF.